Listed below are T cell receptor beta chains from one sample, sequenced in a study of memory B cells and T cells in multiple sclerosis. Their cognate antigens are unknown. The repertoire was sequenced with immunoSEQ multiplex PCR; TCRdb's copy has only in-frame clones and lacks some. The data contain about 42,000 clones, around 80% of them singletons. Sequencing was done on a sample of PBMCs from blood kept in culture. The receptors come from a human donor with multiple sclerosis. CDR3s leave out the opening cysteine and the closing phenylalanine or tryptophan. Fields, in order: V gene, J gene, CDR3 protein.

V gene: TRBV19; J gene: TRBJ2-1; CDR3 protein: ASSRRTQGRRANEQF
V gene: TRBV10-1; J gene: TRBJ2-1; CDR3 protein: ASSGGAYNEQF
V gene: TRBV19; J gene: TRBJ1-2; CDR3 protein: ASTSPYRGDGYT
V gene: TRBV9; J gene: TRBJ1-5; CDR3 protein: ASSVGGLGTQPQH
V gene: TRBV23-1; J gene: TRBJ2-5; CDR3 protein: ASSQSGVGQGVQETQY
V gene: TRBV7-6; J gene: TRBJ1-5; CDR3 protein: ASSLGGWSNQPQH
V gene: TRBV11-2; J gene: TRBJ1-2; CDR3 protein: ASSLDSPQVRGDYGYT
V gene: TRBV18; J gene: TRBJ1-4; CDR3 protein: ASSLTHRAESTNEKLF
V gene: TRBV10-3; J gene: TRBJ1-4; CDR3 protein: ATLGQSNEKLF
V gene: TRBV7-9; J gene: TRBJ1-3; CDR3 protein: ASSSIPRAAGNTIY
V gene: TRBV5-1; J gene: TRBJ1-6; CDR3 protein: ASSWEGTTNSPLH
V gene: TRBV5-4; J gene: TRBJ2-1; CDR3 protein: ASSLGLAGGHEQF
V gene: TRBV2; J gene: TRBJ1-1; CDR3 protein: ASRGDRGTTEAF
V gene: TRBV30; J gene: TRBJ2-5; CDR3 protein: ALLTDTLETQY
V gene: TRBV15; J gene: TRBJ2-7; CDR3 protein: ATSRGAGDAY
V gene: TRBV30; J gene: TRBJ1-2; CDR3 protein: AWSITGTGAIYGYT
V gene: TRBV27; J gene: TRBJ2-3; CDR3 protein: ASSAGHTDTQY
V gene: TRBV4-1; J gene: TRBJ2-7; CDR3 protein: ASSQDASYEQY
V gene: TRBV10-1; J gene: TRBJ2-1; CDR3 protein: ASSEGNEQF
V gene: TRBV9; J gene: TRBJ2-6; CDR3 protein: ASSVWAAGANVLT
V gene: TRBV7-9; J gene: TRBJ2-7; CDR3 protein: ASSLLQGVGEQY
V gene: TRBV7-9; J gene: TRBJ1-1; CDR3 protein: ASSLVGGDTEAF
V gene: TRBV11-2; J gene: TRBJ2-7; CDR3 protein: ASSFSRDGYEQY
V gene: TRBV7-2; J gene: TRBJ1-6; CDR3 protein: ASSLLGQGGSPLH
V gene: TRBV30; J gene: TRBJ1-2; CDR3 protein: VLDRAYGYT
V gene: TRBV9; J gene: TRBJ2-1; CDR3 protein: ASSQGQSSYNEQF
V gene: TRBV5-1; J gene: TRBJ1-2; CDR3 protein: ASSWSRDTGYT
V gene: TRBV19; J gene: TRBJ1-5; CDR3 protein: ASSPGTGARQPQH
V gene: TRBV2; J gene: TRBJ2-5; CDR3 protein: ASSKNSKETQY
V gene: TRBV20-1; J gene: TRBJ2-3; CDR3 protein: SAAKGDTQY
V gene: TRBV4-3; J gene: TRBJ2-7; CDR3 protein: ASSHRKGVGEQY
V gene: TRBV5-6; J gene: TRBJ2-3; CDR3 protein: ASSFSGTDTQY
V gene: TRBV11-2; J gene: TRBJ1-6; CDR3 protein: ASSWDYNSPLH
V gene: TRBV4-1; J gene: TRBJ2-1; CDR3 protein: ASSQEARETYNEQF
V gene: TRBV7-2; J gene: -; CDR3 protein: ASSLGLLYEQY
V gene: TRBV6-4; J gene: TRBJ2-1; CDR3 protein: ASSEGQGGNEQF
V gene: TRBV18; J gene: TRBJ2-2; CDR3 protein: ASSPERGTGELF
V gene: TRBV7-2; J gene: TRBJ2-1; CDR3 protein: ASSSNRVRGEQF
V gene: TRBV7-2; J gene: TRBJ2-3; CDR3 protein: ASSISGPSTDTQY
V gene: TRBV5-5; J gene: TRBJ1-5; CDR3 protein: ASSQTARRHSNQPQH
V gene: TRBV7-3; J gene: TRBJ2-2; CDR3 protein: ASSSSPSPTGELF
V gene: TRBV5-6; J gene: TRBJ1-3; CDR3 protein: ASSLSGTGNTIY
V gene: TRBV6-6; J gene: TRBJ1-2; CDR3 protein: ASRGRDYGYT
V gene: TRBV4-1; J gene: TRBJ1-1; CDR3 protein: ASSHGQGALGTEAF
V gene: TRBV7-6; J gene: TRBJ2-5; CDR3 protein: ASSLEGQGPQETQY
V gene: TRBV27; J gene: TRBJ2-1; CDR3 protein: ASSSPGEGYNEQF
V gene: TRBV5-1; J gene: TRBJ2-2; CDR3 protein: ASSLDPRANTGELF
V gene: TRBV27; J gene: TRBJ2-7; CDR3 protein: ASSPDRGYEQY
V gene: TRBV19; J gene: TRBJ1-4; CDR3 protein: ASSRLQEVKLF
V gene: TRBV15; J gene: TRBJ1-2; CDR3 protein: ATSREDSLNYGYT
V gene: TRBV19; J gene: TRBJ2-1; CDR3 protein: ASRGGLAGYNEQF
V gene: TRBV4-1; J gene: TRBJ2-1; CDR3 protein: ASSHGGGYNEQF
V gene: TRBV19; J gene: TRBJ1-3; CDR3 protein: ASSMLGSGNTIY
V gene: TRBV2; J gene: TRBJ1-2; CDR3 protein: ASRQELYYGYT
V gene: TRBV11-3; J gene: TRBJ2-7; CDR3 protein: ASSQRGSEQY
V gene: TRBV30; J gene: TRBJ1-2; CDR3 protein: AWIRNGDGYT
V gene: TRBV9; J gene: TRBJ2-3; CDR3 protein: ASSPEVGGSPDTQY
V gene: TRBV6-5; J gene: TRBJ1-2; CDR3 protein: ASSYSGRLHWGGYT